Listed below are T cell receptor beta chains from one sample, sequenced in a study of identical twins. TCRdb processed the 5' RACE reads anew with MiXCR; each CDR3 protein has one entry. The repertoire holds hundreds of thousands of distinct CDR3 sequences, over 5% seen once, with around 1.9% in the top ten. Sequencing was performed on naive T cells sorted from blood. The receptors stem from a man aged 18 to 30 in good health. Both conserved end residues are part of each CDR3. Fields, in order: D gene, CDR3 length, V gene, J gene, clone size, CDR3 DNA, CDR3 protein. The D gene is left open where the match is weak. Expanded clones get a size class; other rows say once, few or many, or leave the size out.

.,10,TRBV20-1,TRBJ2-5,many,TGCAGTGCTGTAGGGGAGACCCAGTACTTC,CSAVGETQYF
.,12,TRBV27,TRBJ2-3,many,TGTGCCAGCATCGGTCTCAGCGATACGCAGTATTTT,CASIGLSDTQYF
TRBD1,13,TRBV18,TRBJ2-7,many,TGTGCCAGCTCCCGCCGGGACAGTTACGAGCAGTACTTC,CASSRRDSYEQYF
.,13,TRBV12-3/TRBV12-4,TRBJ2-2,many,TGTGCCAGCAGCCTAGGGACCACCAGCGAGCTGTTTTTT,CASSLGTTSELFF
.,14,TRBV2,TRBJ2-4,many,TGTGCCAGCATTGGTAACATAGCCAAAAACATTCAGTACTTC,CASIGNIAKNIQYF
.,13,TRBV4-2,TRBJ2-7,few,TGTGCCAGCAGCCAAGAAGGGGACTACGAGCAGTACTTC,CASSQEGDYEQYF
.,13,TRBV5-1,TRBJ2-7,many,TGCGCCAGCAGCTTTAGGCAAAACTACGAGCAGTACTTC,CASSFRQNYEQYF
TRBD2,14,TRBV20-1,TRBJ2-3,many,TGCAGTGCTAGAGAGACTAGCGGCACAGATACGCAGTATTTT,CSARETSGTDTQYF
TRBD2,16,TRBV5-5,TRBJ2-1,few,TGTGCCAGCAGCGTAGCCGGGACTAGGAAGAACAATGAGCAGTTCTTC,CASSVAGTRKNNEQFF
TRBD2,19,TRBV11-2,TRBJ2-2,.,TGTGCCAGCAGCTCCACACGGCTACTAGCGGATGTAAACACCGGGGAGCTGTTTTTT,CASSSTRLLADVNTGELFF
.,14,TRBV7-9,TRBJ1-4,many,TGTGCCAGCAGCTTAGTGAGAGAGGACGAAAAACTGTTTTTT,CASSLVREDEKLFF
.,16,TRBV7-3,TRBJ2-2,.,TGTGCCAGCAGCTTAATTGGTGGAAGGGCCCCCGGGGAGCTGTTTTTT,CASSLIGGRAPGELFF
.,12,TRBV6-1,TRBJ2-3,many,TGTGCCAGCAGCCCTCAGCTGGATACGCAGTATTTT,CASSPQLDTQYF
.,15,TRBV7-9,TRBJ2-3,many,TGTGCCAGCAGCTTATTGGACAGCCTCACAGATACGCAGTATTTT,CASSLLDSLTDTQYF
TRBD1,15,TRBV28,TRBJ2-3,many,TGTGCCAGCAGTCGGACAGGGGGCGGGATAGATACGCAGTATTTT,CASSRTGGGIDTQYF
TRBD1,14,TRBV29-1,TRBJ2-5,many,TGCAGCGTTGATGTGACAGGGGTGGAAGAGACCCAGTACTTC,CSVDVTGVEETQYF
.,15,TRBV7-2,TRBJ2-5,.,TGTGCCAGCAGCCCCGTGGTGGGGACGTCGGAGACCCAGTACTTC,CASSPVVGTSETQYF
.,17,TRBV7-2,TRBJ2-7,.,TGTGCCAGCAGCCAGACTGTAGATATCCGCCCAACCTACGAGCAGTACTTC,CASSQTVDIRPTYEQYF
.,15,TRBV5-1,TRBJ1-1,many,TGCGCCAGCAGCTTGGGGGGCAGGGAGAACACTGAAGCTTTCTTT,CASSLGGRENTEAFF
TRBD1,17,TRBV27,TRBJ2-1,many,TGTGCCAGCAGCCTAGCCTTTGGACAGGTAGGAGTCAATGAGCAGTTCTTC,CASSLAFGQVGVNEQFF
TRBD1,17,TRBV5-6,TRBJ1-6,few,TGTGCCAGCAGCGGAGGACAGGCCGCCGTCTATAATTCACCCCTCCACTTT,CASSGGQAAVYNSPLHF
.,14,TRBV7-6,TRBJ1-1,.,TGTGCCAGCAGCTTAGCGGCACAGAACACTGAAGCTTTCTTT,CASSLAAQNTEAFF
.,14,TRBV27,TRBJ1-1,.,TGTGCCAGCAGTTTATACGTCGGGGGGACTGAAGCTTTCTTT,CASSLYVGGTEAFF
.,13,TRBV29-1,TRBJ1-5,many,TGCAGCGTTGGCAGGGGCGAAAATCAGCCCCAGCATTTT,CSVGRGENQPQHF
.,15,TRBV5-1,TRBJ2-1,few,TGCGCCAGCAGCTCAGCGGGCGACCCTTACAATGAGCAGTTCTTC,CASSSAGDPYNEQFF
TRBD2,15,TRBV29-1,TRBJ2-5,many,TGCAGCGTTGAAGGACTAGCGGGAGGCCTTGAGACCCAGTACTTC,CSVEGLAGGLETQYF
TRBD1,13,TRBV30,TRBJ2-7,.,TGTGCCTGGAGTGCCCCGGGACAGGACGAGCAGTACTTC,CAWSAPGQDEQYF
.,14,TRBV4-2,TRBJ2-1,many,TGTGCCAGCAGCCAAGATGGAGCGGGCAATGAGCAGTTCTTC,CASSQDGAGNEQFF
.,15,TRBV7-8,TRBJ1-6,many,TGTGCCAGCAGCGTCGCCGGGACGCCCATTTCACCCCTCCACTTT,CASSVAGTPISPLHF
.,12,TRBV20-1,TRBJ2-1,many,TGCAGTGCTAGACTTCCCCAGGGTGAGCAGTTCTTC,CSARLPQGEQFF
.,16,TRBV5-1,TRBJ2-5,.,TGCGCCAGCAGCAAGACCCAGGGGAGGATCCAAGAGACCCAGTACTTC,CASSKTQGRIQETQYF
.,14,TRBV29-1,TRBJ2-6,many,TGCAGCGTCGCAGGGGACGGTGGGGCCAACGTCCTGACTTTC,CSVAGDGGANVLTF
TRBD1,15,TRBV5-1,TRBJ2-1,many,TGCGCCAGCAGCTCGCACCGGGACAGGGTTAATGAGCAGTTCTTC,CASSSHRDRVNEQFF
TRBD1,15,TRBV7-9,TRBJ1-1,few,TGTGCCAGCAGCTTAGTGGGACAGGGTTCCACTGAAGCTTTCTTT,CASSLVGQGSTEAFF
.,15,TRBV20-1,TRBJ1-2,many,TGCAGTGCTAGAGCCCGGGACACCAATAACTATGGCTACACCTTC,CSARARDTNNYGYTF
TRBD2,19,TRBV11-1,TRBJ2-1,.,TGTGCCAGCAGCTTTTACCCGGGACTAGCGGGAGGGCCGGGCAATGAGCAGTTCTTC,CASSFYPGLAGGPGNEQFF
.,15,TRBV5-5,TRBJ1-1,few,TGTGCCAGCAGCTCTATTCACAGTCGGGACACTGAAGCTTTCTTT,CASSSIHSRDTEAFF
.,13,TRBV29-1,TRBJ2-5,many,TGCAGCGTTGGTCTCACAGGGTTGGAGACCCAGTACTTC,CSVGLTGLETQYF
TRBD1,15,TRBV7-6,TRBJ1-4,.,TGTGCCAGCAGCCGGACAGGGCGAGTTGAAGAAAAACTGTTTTTT,CASSRTGRVEEKLFF
.,14,TRBV9,TRBJ2-3,few,TGTGCCAGCAGCGTAGGGGCAGACGCAGATACGCAGTATTTT,CASSVGADADTQYF
TRBD1,12,TRBV29-1,TRBJ2-7,many,TGCAGCGTTGGGACAGGACCCTACGAGCAGTACTTC,CSVGTGPYEQYF